This TCR beta chain was sequenced during a study of shared clonotypes between healthy human individuals. Study overall: Donors, aged 18 to 49, were a couple of women and a few men. Researchers assigned three CD4 naive, three CD4 memory, two CD8 naive and one CD8 memory plate to each donor.

Profiled with immunoSEQ multiplex PCR; TCRdb holds only in-frame clones, not every one. The data hold fewer than 2.5 million clones, with roughly 93% observed a single time. Donors comprised healthy HIV-negative adults lacking recent acute infections or vaccinations. CD4+ cell separation produced CD45RA+ naive and CD45RA-negative memory subsets. Germline CDR1 is SNHLY and CDR2 is FYNNEI. The CDR3 has 12 amino acids. Between the trimmed V and J ends, which lost 3 bases and 4 bases, there was a span of 6 bases. What was sequenced was naive CD4+ T cells from PBMCs. Subset in this sample: CD45RA+ positively selected. The clonotype comes from a man between 18 and 35 years old in good health. Some clones in this sample may be carry-over from other donors' samples. This rearrangement joins TRBV2 to TRBJ1-2; D uncertain. As DNA, the CDR3 is TGTGCCAGCAGTGATGAGTCCTATGGCTACACCTTC. This gives the protein CASSDESYGYTF.